The 2 T cell receptor beta chains given below trace back to one sample, sequenced in a study of T cell changes during pregnancy in multiple sclerosis. Clones were sequenced by immunoSEQ multiplex PCR, and TCRdb holds only the in-frame ones, with some missing. The table has approximately 88,000 clones, around 94% seen once. Source: peripheral blood, taken in the third trimester of pregnancy. The receptors stem from a female donor with multiple sclerosis, enrolled in a pregnancy study.

The J gene is TRBJ2-5, the V gene TRBV2; TRBD2 agrees at 10 bases. CDR1 and CDR2 from the germline V gene are SNHLY and FYNNEI. The CDR3 sequence is 15 residues long. With V trimmed by 6 bases and J by 1 base, 5 bases remained unmatched. In DNA form, the CDR3 reads TGTGCCAGCAGGAGGACTAGCGGTTTCCAAGAGACCCAGTACTTC. Its protein product is CASRRTSGFQETQYF.

The chain recombines TRBV28 with TRBJ2-7; maybe TRBD1 (6 bases). Deletions cut 2 bases from V and 7 bases from J, with 9 bases between. From germline, CDR1 is MDHEN and CDR2 SYDVKM. CDR3 length equals 12 residues. The CDR3 is CASSLTGWEQYF. CDR3 sequence (DNA): TGTGCCAGCAGTTTAACAGGGTGGGAGCAGTACTTC.